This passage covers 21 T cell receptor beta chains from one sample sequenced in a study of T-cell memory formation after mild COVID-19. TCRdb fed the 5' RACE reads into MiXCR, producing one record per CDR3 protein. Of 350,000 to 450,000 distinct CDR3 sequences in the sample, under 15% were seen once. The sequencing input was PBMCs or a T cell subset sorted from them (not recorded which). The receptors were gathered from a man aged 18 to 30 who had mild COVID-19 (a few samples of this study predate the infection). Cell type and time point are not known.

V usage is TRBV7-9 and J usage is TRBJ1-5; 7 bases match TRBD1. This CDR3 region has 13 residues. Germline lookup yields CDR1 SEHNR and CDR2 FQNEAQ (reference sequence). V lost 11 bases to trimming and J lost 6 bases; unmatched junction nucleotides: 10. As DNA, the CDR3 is TGTGCCGGGATCGTAGGGGGCCCTCAGCCCCAGCATTTT. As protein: CAGIVGGPQPQHF. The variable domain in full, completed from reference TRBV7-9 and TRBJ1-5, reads DTGVSQNPRHKITKRGQNVTFRCDPISEHNRLYWYRQTLGQGPEFLTYFQNEAQLEKSRLLSDRFSAERPKGSFSTLEIQRTEQGDSAMYLCAGIVGGPQPQHFGDGTRLSIL.

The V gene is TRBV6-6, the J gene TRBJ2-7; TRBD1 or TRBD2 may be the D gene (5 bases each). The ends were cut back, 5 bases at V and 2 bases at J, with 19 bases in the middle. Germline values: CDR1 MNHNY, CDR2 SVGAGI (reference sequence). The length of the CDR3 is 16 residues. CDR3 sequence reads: CASSDPWGRETYEQYF. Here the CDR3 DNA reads TGTGCCAGCAGTGACCCTTGGGGGAGAGAGACCTACGAGCAGTACTTC.

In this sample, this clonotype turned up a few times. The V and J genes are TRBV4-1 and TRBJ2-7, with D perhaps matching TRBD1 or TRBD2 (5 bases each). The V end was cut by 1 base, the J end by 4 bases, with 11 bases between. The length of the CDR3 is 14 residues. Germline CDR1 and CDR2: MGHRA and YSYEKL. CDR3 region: CASSQGLGVYEQYV. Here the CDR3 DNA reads TGCGCCAGCAGCCAAGGACTGGGGGTGTACGAGCAGTACGTC.

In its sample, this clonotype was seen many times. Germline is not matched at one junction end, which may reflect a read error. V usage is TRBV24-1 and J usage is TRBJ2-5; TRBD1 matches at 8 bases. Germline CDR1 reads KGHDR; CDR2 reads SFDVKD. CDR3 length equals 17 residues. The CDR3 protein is CATSDSGQGAHQETQYF. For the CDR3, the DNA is TGTGCCACCAGTGATTCCGGACAGGGCGCCCACCAGGAGACCCAGTACTTC.

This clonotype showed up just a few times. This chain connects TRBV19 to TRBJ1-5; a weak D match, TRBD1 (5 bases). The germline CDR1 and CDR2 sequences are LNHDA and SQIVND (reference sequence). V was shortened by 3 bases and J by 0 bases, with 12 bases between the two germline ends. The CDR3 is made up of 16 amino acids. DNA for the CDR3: TGTGCCAGTAGTATGCGACAGATCTATAGCAATCAGCCCCAGCATTTT. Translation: CASSMRQIYSNQPQHF.

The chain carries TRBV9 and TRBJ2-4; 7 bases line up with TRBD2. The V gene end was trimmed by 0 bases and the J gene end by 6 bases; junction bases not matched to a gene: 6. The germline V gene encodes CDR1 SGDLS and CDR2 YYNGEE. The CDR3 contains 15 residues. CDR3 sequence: CASSVGPGGLNIQYF. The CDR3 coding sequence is TGTGCCAGCAGCGTAGGTCCGGGGGGATTAAACATTCAGTACTTC.

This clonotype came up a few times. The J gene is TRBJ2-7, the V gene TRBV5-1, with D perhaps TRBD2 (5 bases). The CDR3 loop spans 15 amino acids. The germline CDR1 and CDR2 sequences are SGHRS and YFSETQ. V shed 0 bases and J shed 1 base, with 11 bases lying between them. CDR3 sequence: CASSLGISGSYEQYV. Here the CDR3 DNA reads TGCGCCAGCAGCTTGGGGATTTCGGGGTCCTACGAGCAGTACGTC.

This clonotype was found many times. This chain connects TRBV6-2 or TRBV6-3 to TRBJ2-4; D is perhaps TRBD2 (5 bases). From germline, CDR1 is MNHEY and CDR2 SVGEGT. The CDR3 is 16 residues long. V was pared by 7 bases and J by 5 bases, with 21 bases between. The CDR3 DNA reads TGTGCCAGCACCCAGCAAGCCGGTGGGAGCCAAAACATTCAGTACTTC. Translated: CASTQQAGGSQNIQYF.

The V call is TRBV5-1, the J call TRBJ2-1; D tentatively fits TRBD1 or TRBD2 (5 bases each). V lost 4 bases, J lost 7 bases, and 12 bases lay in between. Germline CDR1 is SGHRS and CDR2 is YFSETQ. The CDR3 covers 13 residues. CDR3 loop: CASSLGTRNEQFF. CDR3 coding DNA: TGCGCCAGCAGCCTAGGGACGAGGAATGAGCAGTTCTTC.

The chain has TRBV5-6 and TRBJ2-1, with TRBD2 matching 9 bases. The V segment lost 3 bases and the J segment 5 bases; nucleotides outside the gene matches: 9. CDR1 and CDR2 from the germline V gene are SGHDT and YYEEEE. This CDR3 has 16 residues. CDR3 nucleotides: TGTGCCAGCAGCTCCTTGATAGCGGGGGAGAACAATGAGCAGTTCTTC. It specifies CASSSLIAGENNEQFF. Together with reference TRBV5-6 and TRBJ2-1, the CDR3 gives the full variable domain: DAGVTQSPTHLIKTRGQQVTLRCSPKSGHDTVSWYQQALGQGPQFIFQYYEEEERQRGNFPDRFSGHQFPNYSSELNVNALLLGDSALYLCASSSLIAGENNEQFFGPGTRLTVL.

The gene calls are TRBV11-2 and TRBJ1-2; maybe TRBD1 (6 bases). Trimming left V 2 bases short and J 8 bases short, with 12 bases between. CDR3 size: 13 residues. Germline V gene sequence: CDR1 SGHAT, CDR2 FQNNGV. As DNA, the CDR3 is TGTGCCAGCAGCTTAAACGGGGGGGGCGGCTACACCTTC. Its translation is CASSLNGGGGYTF.

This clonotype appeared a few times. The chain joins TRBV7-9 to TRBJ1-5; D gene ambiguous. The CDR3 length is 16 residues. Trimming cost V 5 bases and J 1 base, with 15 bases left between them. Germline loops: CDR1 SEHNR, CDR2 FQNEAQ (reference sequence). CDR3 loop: CASSLPNDGSNQPQHF. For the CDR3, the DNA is TGTGCCAGCAGCCTCCCTAACGATGGGAGCAATCAGCCCCAGCATTTT.

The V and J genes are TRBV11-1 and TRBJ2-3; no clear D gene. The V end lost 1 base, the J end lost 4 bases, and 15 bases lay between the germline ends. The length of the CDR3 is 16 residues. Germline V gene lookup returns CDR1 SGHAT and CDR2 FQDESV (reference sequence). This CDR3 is CASSLEAQAHPDTQYF. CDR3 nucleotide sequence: TGTGCCAGCAGCTTAGAGGCGCAGGCTCACCCAGATACGCAGTATTTT.

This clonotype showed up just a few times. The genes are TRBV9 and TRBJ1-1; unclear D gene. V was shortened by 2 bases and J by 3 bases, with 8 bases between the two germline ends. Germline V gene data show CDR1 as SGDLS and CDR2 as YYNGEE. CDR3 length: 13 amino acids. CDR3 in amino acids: CASSVGRYTEAFF. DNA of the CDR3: TGTGCCAGCAGCGTTGGGAGGTACACTGAAGCTTTCTTT.

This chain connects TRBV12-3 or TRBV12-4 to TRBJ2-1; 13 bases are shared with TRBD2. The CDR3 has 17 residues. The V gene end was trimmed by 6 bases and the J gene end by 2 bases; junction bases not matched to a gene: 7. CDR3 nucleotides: TGTGCCAGCAGCCACACTAGCGGGGGGGCCCCCTACAATGAGCAGTTCTTC. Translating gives CASSHTSGGAPYNEQFF.

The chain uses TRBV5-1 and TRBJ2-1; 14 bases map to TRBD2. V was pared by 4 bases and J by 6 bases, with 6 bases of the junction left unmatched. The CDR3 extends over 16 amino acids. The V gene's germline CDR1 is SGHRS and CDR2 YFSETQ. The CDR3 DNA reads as TGCGCCAGCAGCCCGACTAGCGGGGGGGGCAGCAATGAGCAGTTCTTC. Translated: CASSPTSGGGSNEQFF.

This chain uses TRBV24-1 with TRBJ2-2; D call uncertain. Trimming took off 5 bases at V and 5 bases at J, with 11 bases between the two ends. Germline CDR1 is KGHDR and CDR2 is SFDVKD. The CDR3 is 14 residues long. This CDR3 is CATSGTPETGELFF. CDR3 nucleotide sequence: TGTGCCACCAGTGGTACGCCCGAAACCGGGGAGCTGTTTTTT.

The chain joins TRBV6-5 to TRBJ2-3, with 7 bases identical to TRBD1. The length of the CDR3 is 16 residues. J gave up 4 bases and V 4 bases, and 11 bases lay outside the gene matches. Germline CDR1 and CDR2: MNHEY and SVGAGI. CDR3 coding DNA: TGTGCCAGCAGTTTCACAGGGGATCGCATCGCAGATACGCAGTATTTT. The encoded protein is CASSFTGDRIADTQYF.

The CDR3 spells CSVGGGGATGELFF. DNA of the CDR3: TGCAGCGTTGGAGGCGGGGGGGCCACCGGGGAGCTGTTTTTT. V gene TRBV29-1 combines with J gene TRBJ2-2; 9 bases map to TRBD2. The CDR3 contains 14 residues. Germline V gene lookup returns CDR1 SQVTM and CDR2 ANQGSEA. V gave up 4 bases and J gave up 4 bases; unmatched junction bases: 4.

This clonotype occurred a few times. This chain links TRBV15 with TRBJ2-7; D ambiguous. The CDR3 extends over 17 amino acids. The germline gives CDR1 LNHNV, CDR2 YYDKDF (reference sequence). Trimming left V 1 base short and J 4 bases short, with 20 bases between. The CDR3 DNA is TGTGCCACCAGCAGAGGACGAAATCCCCTCGACATTTACGAGCAGTACGTC. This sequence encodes CATSRGRNPLDIYEQYV.

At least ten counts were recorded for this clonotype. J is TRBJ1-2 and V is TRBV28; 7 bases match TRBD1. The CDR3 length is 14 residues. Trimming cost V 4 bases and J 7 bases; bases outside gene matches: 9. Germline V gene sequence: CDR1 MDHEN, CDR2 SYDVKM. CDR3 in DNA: TGTGCCAGCAGTTCAATACAGGGGATCGGTGGCTACACCTTC. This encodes CASSSIQGIGGYTF.